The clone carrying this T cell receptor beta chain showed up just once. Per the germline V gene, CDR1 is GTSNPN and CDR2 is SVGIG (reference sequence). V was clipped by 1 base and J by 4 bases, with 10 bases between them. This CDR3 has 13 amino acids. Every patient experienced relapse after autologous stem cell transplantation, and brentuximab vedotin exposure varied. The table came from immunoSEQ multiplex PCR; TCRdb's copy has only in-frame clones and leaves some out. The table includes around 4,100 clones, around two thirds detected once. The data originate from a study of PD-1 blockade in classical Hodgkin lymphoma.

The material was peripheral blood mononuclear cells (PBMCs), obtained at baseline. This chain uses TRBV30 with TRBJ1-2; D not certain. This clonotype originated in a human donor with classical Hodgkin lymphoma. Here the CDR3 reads CAWSEAQFYGYTF. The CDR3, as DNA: TGTGCCTGGAGTGAAGCTCAGTTCTATGGCTACACCTTC.